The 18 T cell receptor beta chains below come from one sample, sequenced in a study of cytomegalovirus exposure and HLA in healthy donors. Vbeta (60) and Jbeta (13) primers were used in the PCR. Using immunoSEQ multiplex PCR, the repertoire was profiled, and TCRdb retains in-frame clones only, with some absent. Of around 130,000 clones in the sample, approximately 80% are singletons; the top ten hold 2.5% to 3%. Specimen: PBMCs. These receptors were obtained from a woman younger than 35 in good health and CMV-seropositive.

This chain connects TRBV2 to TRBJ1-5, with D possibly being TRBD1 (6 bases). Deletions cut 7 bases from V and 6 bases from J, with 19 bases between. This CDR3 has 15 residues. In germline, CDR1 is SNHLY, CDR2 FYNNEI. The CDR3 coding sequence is TGTGCCAGCAACCTACAGGGCGAGGTGACTCAGCCCCAGCATTTT. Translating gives CASNLQGEVTQPQHF.

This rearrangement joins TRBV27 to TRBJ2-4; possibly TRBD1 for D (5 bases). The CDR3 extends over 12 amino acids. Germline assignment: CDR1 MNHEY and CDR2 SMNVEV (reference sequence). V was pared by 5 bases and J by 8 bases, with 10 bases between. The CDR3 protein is CASSGDRHIQYF. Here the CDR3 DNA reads TGTGCCAGCAGTGGCGACAGACACATTCAGTACTTC.

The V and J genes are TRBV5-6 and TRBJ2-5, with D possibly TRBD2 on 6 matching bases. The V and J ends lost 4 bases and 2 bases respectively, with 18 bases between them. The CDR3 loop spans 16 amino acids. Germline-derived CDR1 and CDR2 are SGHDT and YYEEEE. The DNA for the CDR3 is TGTGCCAGCAGCCCGCCGGGCCCCCGGGGGCAAGAGACCCAGTACTTC. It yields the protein CASSPPGPRGQETQYF.

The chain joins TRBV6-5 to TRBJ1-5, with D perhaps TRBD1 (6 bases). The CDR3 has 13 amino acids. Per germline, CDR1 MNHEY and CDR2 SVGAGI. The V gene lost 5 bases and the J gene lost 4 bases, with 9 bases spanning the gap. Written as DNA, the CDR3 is TGTGCCAGCAGTGCCCAGGGGAATCAGCCCCAGCATTTT. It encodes CASSAQGNQPQHF.

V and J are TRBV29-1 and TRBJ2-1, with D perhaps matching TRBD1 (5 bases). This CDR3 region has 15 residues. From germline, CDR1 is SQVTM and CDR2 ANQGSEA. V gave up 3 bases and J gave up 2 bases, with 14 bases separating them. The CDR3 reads CSVEDTRLTYNEQFF. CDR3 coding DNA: TGCAGCGTTGAGGACACCCGGTTGACCTACAATGAGCAGTTCTTC.

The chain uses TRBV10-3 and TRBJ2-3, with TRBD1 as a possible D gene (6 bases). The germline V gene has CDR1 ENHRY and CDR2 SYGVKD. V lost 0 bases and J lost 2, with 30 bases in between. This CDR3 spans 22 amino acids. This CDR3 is CAISESIFSGAYLSLSTDTQYF. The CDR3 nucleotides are TGTGCCATCAGTGAGTCGATATTTTCAGGGGCATATCTTAGCTTGTCCACAGATACGCAGTATTTT.

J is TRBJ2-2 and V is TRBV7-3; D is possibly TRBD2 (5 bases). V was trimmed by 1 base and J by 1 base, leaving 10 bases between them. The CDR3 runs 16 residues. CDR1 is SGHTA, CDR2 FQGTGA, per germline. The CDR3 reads CASSLNVRGNTGELFF. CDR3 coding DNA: TGTGCCAGCAGCTTAAATGTACGGGGGAACACCGGGGAGCTGTTTTTT.

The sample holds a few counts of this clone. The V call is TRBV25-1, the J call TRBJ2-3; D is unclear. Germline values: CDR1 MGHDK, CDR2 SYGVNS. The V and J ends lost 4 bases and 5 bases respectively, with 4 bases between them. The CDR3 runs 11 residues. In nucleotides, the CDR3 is TGTGCCAGCAGTGGAGAAGATACGCAGTATTTT. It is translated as CASSGEDTQYF.

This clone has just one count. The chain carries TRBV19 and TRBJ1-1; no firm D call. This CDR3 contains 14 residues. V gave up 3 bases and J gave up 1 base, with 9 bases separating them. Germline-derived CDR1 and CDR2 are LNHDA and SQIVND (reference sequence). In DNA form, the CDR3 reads TGTGCCAGTAGTATGGAGTTAGGGAACACTGAAGCTTTCTTT. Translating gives CASSMELGNTEAFF.

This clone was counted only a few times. In nucleotides, the CDR3 is TGTGCCAGCAGCCAAGGGCAGTATGGCTACACCTTC. Its translation: CASSQGQYGYTF. V is TRBV14 and J is TRBJ1-2; D is unclear. V dropped 1 base and J dropped 5 bases, with 5 bases sitting between them. Germline V gene lookup returns CDR1 SGHDN and CDR2 FVKESK. The CDR3 sequence is 12 residues long.

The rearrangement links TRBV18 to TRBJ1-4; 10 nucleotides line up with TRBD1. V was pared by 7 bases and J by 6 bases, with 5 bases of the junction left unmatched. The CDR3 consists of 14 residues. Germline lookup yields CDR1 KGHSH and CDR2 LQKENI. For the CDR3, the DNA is TGTGCCAGCTGGTCCGGGACAGGGGATGAAAAACTGTTTTTT. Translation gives CASWSGTGDEKLFF.

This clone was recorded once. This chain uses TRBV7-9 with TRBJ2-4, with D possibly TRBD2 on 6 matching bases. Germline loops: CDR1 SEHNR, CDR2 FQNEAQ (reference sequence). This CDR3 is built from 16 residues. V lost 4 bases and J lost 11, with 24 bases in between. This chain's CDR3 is CASSSRDWDPAGVQYF. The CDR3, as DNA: TGTGCCAGCAGCTCGAGGGACTGGGACCCGGCGGGCGTTCAGTACTTC.

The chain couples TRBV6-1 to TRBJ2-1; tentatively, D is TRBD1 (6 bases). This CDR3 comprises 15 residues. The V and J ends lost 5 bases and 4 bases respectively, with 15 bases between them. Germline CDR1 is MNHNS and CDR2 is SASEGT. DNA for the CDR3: TGTGCCAGCAGTAACAGGGTATCTGCTTACAATGAGCAGTTCTTC. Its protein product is CASSNRVSAYNEQFF.

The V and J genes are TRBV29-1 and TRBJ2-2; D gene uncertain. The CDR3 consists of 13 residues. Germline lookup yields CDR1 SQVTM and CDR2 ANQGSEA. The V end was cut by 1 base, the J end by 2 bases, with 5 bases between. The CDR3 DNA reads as TGCAGCGTTGAAGGTCCTAACACCGGGGAGCTGTTTTTT. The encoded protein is CSVEGPNTGELFF.

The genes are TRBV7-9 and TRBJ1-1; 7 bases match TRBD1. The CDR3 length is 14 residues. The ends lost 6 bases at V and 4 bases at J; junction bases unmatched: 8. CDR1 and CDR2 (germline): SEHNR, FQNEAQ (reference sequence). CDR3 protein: CASSSLTGVTEAFF. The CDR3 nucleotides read TGTGCCAGCAGTTCTCTTACAGGGGTCACTGAAGCTTTCTTT. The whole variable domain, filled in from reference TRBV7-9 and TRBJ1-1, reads DTGVSQNPRHKITKRGQNVTFRCDPISEHNRLYWYRQTLGQGPEFLTYFQNEAQLEKSRLLSDRFSAERPKGSFSTLEIQRTEQGDSAMYLCASSSLTGVTEAFFGQGTRLTVV.

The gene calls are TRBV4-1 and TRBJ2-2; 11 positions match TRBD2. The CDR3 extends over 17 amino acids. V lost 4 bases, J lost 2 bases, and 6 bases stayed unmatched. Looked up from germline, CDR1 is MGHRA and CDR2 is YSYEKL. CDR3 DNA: TGCGCCAGCAGCCGCCTGACTAGCGGGGCTAACACCGGGGAGCTGTTTTTT. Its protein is CASSRLTSGANTGELFF.

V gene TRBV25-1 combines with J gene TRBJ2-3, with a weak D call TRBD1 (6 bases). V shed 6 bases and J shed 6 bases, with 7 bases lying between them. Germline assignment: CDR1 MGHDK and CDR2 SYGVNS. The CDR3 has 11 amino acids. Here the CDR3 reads CASRDRDTQYF. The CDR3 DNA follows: TGTGCCAGCAGAGACAGGGATACGCAGTATTTT. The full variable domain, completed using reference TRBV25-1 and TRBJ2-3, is EADIYQTPRYLVIGTGKKITLECSQTMGHDKMYWYQQDPGMELHLIHYSYGVNSTEKGDLSSESTVSRIRTEHFPLTLESARPSHTSQYLCASRDRDTQYFGPGTRLTVL.

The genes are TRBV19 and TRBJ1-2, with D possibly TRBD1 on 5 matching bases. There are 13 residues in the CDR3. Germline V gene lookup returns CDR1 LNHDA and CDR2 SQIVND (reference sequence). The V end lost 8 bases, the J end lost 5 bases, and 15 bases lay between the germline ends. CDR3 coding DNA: TGTGCCAGTCGCCGGGACTTGGATTATGGCTACACCTTC. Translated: CASRRDLDYGYTF.